One and the same sample provided the 13 T cell receptor beta chains below, sequenced in a study of T cells expressing NK-cell markers. TCRdb reprocessed the 5' RACE reads and stores each CDR3 protein as one record, lacking DNA. The sample has 550,000 to 600,000 distinct CDR3 sequences, and its top ten clones hold about 3.6%. The sequenced sample consisted of blood T cells: a sorted CD56 or NKG2C T cell subset, CD4+ or CD8+ T cells, or bulk PBMC T cells (not recorded which). All receptors come from a man between 18 and 35 years old in good health.

This CDR3 reads CSARDTGTASPLHF. The rearrangement links TRBV20-1 to TRBJ1-6; TCRdb names TRBD1, which stays unverified in the absence of DNA. Germline CDR1 is DFQATT and CDR2 is SNEGSKA (reference sequence). The CDR3 totals 14 residues.

The J gene is TRBJ2-2, the V gene TRBV6-5; TCRdb proposes TRBD1, but this gene call is untestable without DNA. The CDR3 has 15 amino acids. The germline CDR1 and CDR2 sequences are MNHEY and SVGAGI. CDR3 sequence reads: CASNFLDRAAGELFF.

The chain couples TRBV6-1 to TRBJ1-5. The CDR3 is made up of 14 amino acids. Germline V gives CDR1 MNHNS, CDR2 SASEGT. CDR3 sequence: CASSKEDSNQPQHF.

The rearrangement joins TRBV15 to TRBJ1-1. The CDR3 runs 14 residues. Germline lookup yields CDR1 LNHNV and CDR2 YYDKDF (reference sequence). This chain's CDR3 is CATRDRALGTEAFF.

The chain has TRBV10-2 and TRBJ1-1. The CDR3 is made up of 13 amino acids. The V gene's germline CDR1 is WSHSY and CDR2 SAAADI. The CDR3 sequence: CASSDWGNTEAFF.

The J gene is TRBJ2-5, the V gene TRBV29-1. The germline gives CDR1 SQVTM, CDR2 ANQGSEA. This CDR3 has 13 residues. The CDR3 sequence: CSVDRDNQETQYF.

The chain has TRBV7-2 and TRBJ2-1. The CDR3 spans 11 residues. Germline-derived CDR1 and CDR2 are SGHTA and FQGNSA. CDR3 in amino acids: CASSLEWVQFF.

The chain combines TRBV7-9 with TRBJ2-1; TCRdb's assignment of TRBD2 cannot be checked, as there is no DNA. The germline V gene has CDR1 SEHNR and CDR2 FQNEAQ (reference sequence). The CDR3 is made up of 17 amino acids. CDR3 region: CASSLESTSGIVYEQFF.

The V gene is TRBV19, the J gene TRBJ2-1; TCRdb gives TRBD2 as the D gene, but with no DNA this cannot be confirmed. Germline V gene data show CDR1 as LNHDA and CDR2 as SQIVND (reference sequence). This CDR3 has 18 amino acids. CDR3 protein: CASSNYGTSGRAGDEQFF.

This sequence joins TRBV6-5 and TRBJ1-2; TCRdb's assignment of TRBD1 cannot be checked, as there is no DNA. Per germline, CDR1 MNHEY and CDR2 SVGAGI. This CDR3 has 16 amino acids. CDR3 sequence: CASSSAGQGPLYGYTF.

The chain carries TRBV3-1 and TRBJ2-2; the TCRdb D gene call, TRBD2, has no DNA to confirm it. The germline V gene encodes CDR1 LGHDT and CDR2 YNNKEL (reference sequence). This CDR3 has 16 amino acids. CDR3 residues: CASRGLAGVPDGELFF.

The chain joins TRBV12-3 or TRBV12-4 to TRBJ2-1; absent DNA, TCRdb's TRBD2 call cannot be checked. The CDR3 extends over 16 amino acids. This chain's CDR3 is CASSFTGPGSYNEQFF.

V usage is TRBV12-3 or TRBV12-4 and J usage is TRBJ2-6; the TCRdb call, TRBD2, lacks DNA for checking. CDR3 size: 20 residues. The CDR3 sequence: CASSLVGLAGRVSGANVLTF.